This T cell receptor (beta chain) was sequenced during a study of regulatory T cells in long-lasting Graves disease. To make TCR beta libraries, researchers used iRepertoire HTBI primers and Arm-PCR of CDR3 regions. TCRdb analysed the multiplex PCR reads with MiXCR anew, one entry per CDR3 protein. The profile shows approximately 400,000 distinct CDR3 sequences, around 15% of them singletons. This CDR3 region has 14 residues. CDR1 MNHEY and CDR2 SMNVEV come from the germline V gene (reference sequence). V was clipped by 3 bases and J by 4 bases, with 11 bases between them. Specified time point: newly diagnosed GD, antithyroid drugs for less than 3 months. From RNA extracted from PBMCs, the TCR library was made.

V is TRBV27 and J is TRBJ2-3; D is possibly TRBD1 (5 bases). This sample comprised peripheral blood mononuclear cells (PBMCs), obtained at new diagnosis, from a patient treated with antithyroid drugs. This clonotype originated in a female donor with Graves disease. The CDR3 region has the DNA TGTGCCAGCAGTTTCGACAGTTTCTCAGATACGCAGTATTTT. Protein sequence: CASSFDSFSDTQYF.